This TCR beta chain was sequenced in a study of shared clonotypes between healthy human individuals. Terminally differentiated effector memory CD45RA+ cells were excluded by CCR7 positive selection of CD45RO-negative cells. Germline V CDR1 and CDR2: LGHNT, FRNRAP. V lost 1 base and J 2 bases, leaving 5 bases between the germline ends. The CDR3 contains 13 residues. Libraries were prepared by immunoSEQ multiplex PCR; TCRdb keeps only in-frame clonotypes and omits some of them. The sample consists of about 2 million clones, about 94% of them appearing once. The clonotype comes from a man younger than 30 in good health. This chain uses TRBV12-5 with TRBJ1-1, with D uncertain. Sequencing was done on a sample of naive CD8+ T cells sorted from blood. The CDR3 coding sequence is TGTGCTAGTGGTTTGGGGGGAAACACTGAAGCTTTCTTT. The encoded protein is CASGLGGNTEAFF.